Listed below are T cell receptor beta chains from one sample, sequenced in a study of human T cells and chemical hapten exposure. MiXCR, applied by TCRdb to the RACE reads, yields one record per CDR3 protein. The data show around 330,000 distinct CDR3 sequences, about 5.4% seen once. The sequencing here drew on whole blood, taken in connection with sensitization to the hapten diphenylcyclopropenone (DPC). All receptors derive from a woman aged 18-30 years with alopecia areata. Some clones in this sample may be carry-over from other donors' samples. CDR3s include the opening cysteine and the closing phenylalanine or tryptophan. A D gene is named only where the DNA matches it firmly. Clone size is stated in some rows and not others, as once, few, many or a class when expanded.

J	size	D	V	DNA	CDR3
TRBJ1-2	many	NA	TRBV7-9	TGTGCCAGCAGCCCCCTCCAGAGGGCGCAAGATGGCTACACCTTC	CASSPLQRAQDGYTF
TRBJ1-2	NA	NA	TRBV18	TGTGCCAGCTCACCACTGGACAGAAGCAACTATGGCTACACCTTC	CASSPLDRSNYGYTF
TRBJ1-5	many	TRBD1	TRBV12-3/TRBV12-4	TGTGCCAGCAGACAGGGGGACCAGCCCCAGCATTTT	CASRQGDQPQHF
TRBJ1-1	many	NA	TRBV7-9	TGTGCCAGCAGCTCAGGACAGCTGGTAGCTTTCTTT	CASSSGQLVAFF
TRBJ1-3	many	NA	TRBV18	TGTGCCAGCTCACCACCGGGGGGAGCTGGAAACACCATATATTTT	CASSPPGGAGNTIYF
TRBJ1-2	few	NA	TRBV2	TGTGCCAGCAGATCGCCCTCTGGGCAGGGAGCCTATGGCTACACCTTC	CASRSPSGQGAYGYTF
TRBJ2-3	many	TRBD2	TRBV9	TGTGCCAGCAGCGTAGCTCGGACTAGCCACCCCCCGGATACGCAGTATTTT	CASSVARTSHPPDTQYF
TRBJ1-3	few	NA	TRBV5-1	TGCGCCAGCAGCTTCGGGGGGATTGGAAACACCATATATTTT	CASSFGGIGNTIYF
TRBJ1-1	many	NA	TRBV18	TGTGCCAGCTCACCACCAGGAGGGAGGGAAGCTTTCTTT	CASSPPGGREAFF
TRBJ2-3	many	NA	TRBV20-1	TGCAGTGCTAGAGTTTCCCTGGGCAAGGATACGCAGTATTTT	CSARVSLGKDTQYF
TRBJ2-6	once	NA	TRBV5-4	TGTGCCAGCAGCCCGAGAGGGTCTTGGGGGGCCAACGTCCTGACTTTC	CASSPRGSWGANVLTF
TRBJ2-3	many	NA	TRBV20-1	TGCAGTGCTAGAGGCTACAGCACAGATACGCAGTATTTT	CSARGYSTDTQYF